The T cell receptor beta chain described here comes from a study of OX40 agonist ivuxolimab in advanced cancers. CDR3 size: 11 residues. Germline CDR1 is DFQATT and CDR2 is SNEGSKA (reference sequence). The study's findings and limits: It was also the case that some nonresponders had low normalized T-cell clonal expansion. CD4+ and CD8+ blood T cells expanded clonally by week 6 at 0.1 to 3.0 mg/kg. Mean expanded clone counts were higher in CD8+ than CD4+ T cells.

Worth noting for this clone: Its antigen is not identified.

Profiling relied on immunoSEQ multiplex PCR, and the TCRdb table lists in-frame clones only, not all of them. The sample lists roughly 38,000 clones, around four fifths occurring once. The source was CD4+ or CD8+ T cells sorted from blood, collected in a trial of the OX40 agonist ivuxolimab. The gene calls are TRBV20-1 and TRBJ2-7; 7 nucleotides agree with TRBD1. This TCR derives from an adult with an advanced solid tumor such as melanoma, head and neck, liver or kidney cancer. CDR3 sequence reads: CAHQGDYEQYF. In DNA, the CDR3 is TGCGCACACCAGGGGGACTACGAGCAGTACTTC.